These T cell receptor beta chains were read from a single sample in a study of shared clonotypes between healthy human individuals. Method: immunoSEQ multiplex PCR; TCRdb's copy keeps in-frame clones and lacks some. Here the sample spans 550,000 to 650,000 clones, around 96% being singletons. Sequences were obtained from naive CD8+ T cells sorted from blood. The origin of the receptors is a woman aged 25 to 45 in good health. The CDR3 runs from the conserved cysteine through the conserved F or W. A D gene is named only where the DNA matches it firmly. Rows give clone size only sometimes, using once, few, many, or a class for an expanded clone.

clone_size,d_call,j_call,v_call,cdr3_nt,cdr3_aa
.,TRBD1,TRBJ2-7,TRBV9,TGTGCCAGCAGCGACAGGGGGTACGAGCAGTACTTC,CASSDRGYEQYF
.,TRBD1,TRBJ1-2,TRBV7-8,TGTGCCAGCAGCGCAGAACAGGGGGCCTATGGCTACACCTTC,CASSAEQGAYGYTF
.,.,TRBJ2-3,TRBV4-1,TGCGCCAGCAGCCATACGGACTACCCTAGCACAGATACGCAGTATTTT,CASSHTDYPSTDTQYF
few,.,TRBJ2-7,TRBV5-1,TGCGCCAGCAGCACCCCCTCCTACGAGCAGTACTTC,CASSTPSYEQYF
.,.,TRBJ2-2,TRBV20-1,TGCAGTGCTAGTTGGACCGGGGAGCTGTTTTTT,CSASWTGELFF
.,TRBD1,TRBJ2-5,TRBV12-5,TGTGCTAGTGGTTCCACGAGACAGGGGATTAGAGAGACCCAGTACTTC,CASGSTRQGIRETQYF
.,.,TRBJ2-3,TRBV7-9,TGTGCCAGCAGCTTAGAGGACACCACAGATACGCAGTATTTT,CASSLEDTTDTQYF
.,.,TRBJ2-7,TRBV11-2,TGTGCCAGCAGCTCCTCGGTTGGCAGGCGGACCTACGAGCAGTACTTC,CASSSSVGRRTYEQYF
.,TRBD2,TRBJ2-7,TRBV28,TGTGCCAGCAGTCCCCCGACTAGCGGGAGACCTGAGCAGTACTTC,CASSPPTSGRPEQYF
.,.,TRBJ1-1,TRBV2,TGTGCCAGCAGAGAGTCGGGCATGAACACTGAAGCTTTCTTT,CASRESGMNTEAFF
.,.,TRBJ2-5,TRBV2,TGTGCCAGCAGTGAACCAGGGGAAGGGTTGGAGACCCAGTACTTC,CASSEPGEGLETQYF
.,TRBD2,TRBJ2-7,TRBV14,TGTGCCAGCAGCCCTCTAACGGGAGGACCAGTCGCAATCTACGAGCAGTACTTC,CASSPLTGGPVAIYEQYF
.,TRBD1,TRBJ2-7,TRBV28,TGTGCCAGCAGTATGACAGGGGGTCGGTACGAGCAGTACTTC,CASSMTGGRYEQYF
.,.,TRBJ1-1,TRBV28,TGTGCCAGCATTGGTCTGAACACTGAAGCTTTCTTT,CASIGLNTEAFF
.,.,TRBJ2-7,TRBV27,TGTGCCACCCGCCCGCAGGCCGATTCCTACGAGCAGTACTTC,CATRPQADSYEQYF
once,.,TRBJ2-7,TRBV19,TGTGCCAGTAGTTTCTCCGCCGCCGATGCCTACGAGCAGTACTTC,CASSFSAADAYEQYF
.,.,TRBJ2-7,TRBV27,TGTGCCAGCAGTTGGGCCGGGGGAGAGGGGTCTACCTACGAGCAGTACTTC,CASSWAGGEGSTYEQYF
.,.,TRBJ1-2,TRBV27,TGTGCCAGCAGTTCTCAAGGATATGGCTACACCTTC,CASSSQGYGYTF
.,TRBD1,TRBJ2-7,TRBV4-1,TGCGCCAGCAGCCAGGGACCCGGGACAGGGGCCCCCGAGCAGTACTTC,CASSQGPGTGAPEQYF
.,TRBD1,TRBJ2-1,TRBV28,TGTGCCAGCAGCCCCGGGACAGTTAAGCTCTTC,CASSPGTVKLF
.,TRBD2,TRBJ2-1,TRBV7-2,TGTGCCAGCAGCTTCCGAGGAGCGGGAGTTTTCAATGAGCAGTTCTTC,CASSFRGAGVFNEQFF
.,.,TRBJ2-7,TRBV5-1,TGCGCCAGCAGCTTGCAGGGGACGACCTACGAGCAGTACTTC,CASSLQGTTYEQYF
.,TRBD1,TRBJ1-2,TRBV6-1,TGTGCCAGCCAACCCCCGGGACAGGGATATGGCTACACCTTC,CASQPPGQGYGYTF
.,.,TRBJ2-7,TRBV28,TGTGCCAGCAGTGGGGGGACGAGCTCCTACGAGCAGTACTTC,CASSGGTSSYEQYF
.,.,TRBJ2-5,TRBV27,TGTGCCAGCAGTCCTTGGACACCCCAAGAGACCCAGTACTTC,CASSPWTPQETQYF
once,.,TRBJ2-3,TRBV7-6,TGTGCCAGCAGCTTAGCAGGGGCGACAGATACGCAGTATTTT,CASSLAGATDTQYF
.,.,TRBJ1-5,TRBV13,TGTGCCAGCAGCTTAGGACCCAGGGGAGGCAATCAGCCCCAGCATTTT,CASSLGPRGGNQPQHF
.,TRBD2,TRBJ2-1,TRBV13,TGTGCCAGCAGCTTCCCGACTAGCTCCGTGGGGAATGAGCAGTTCTTC,CASSFPTSSVGNEQFF
.,TRBD2,TRBJ2-7,TRBV9,TGTGCCAGCAGCGTAGGGACTAGCCCATCCTACGAGCAGTACTTC,CASSVGTSPSYEQYF